The 22 T cell receptor beta chains given below trace back to one sample, sequenced in a study of T cells in severe cutaneous drug reactions. Bulk and single-cell libraries used iRepertoire multiplex PCR with TCR subtype-specific primers. TCRdb re-called the multiplex PCR reads and shows each CDR3 protein once, DNA omitted. The table for this sample gives about 10,000 distinct CDR3 sequences. Carbamazepine had induced Stevens-Johnson syndrome or toxic epidermal necrolysis in the sequenced donors. Sequenced input: cells from a skin blister. The receptors originated from a human donor with Stevens-Johnson syndrome, a severe cutaneous drug reaction.

This sequence joins TRBV29-1 and TRBJ1-4; the TRBD1 assignment by TCRdb is unverifiable without DNA. CDR1 SQVTM and CDR2 ANQGSEA come from the germline V gene. The CDR3 length is 13 residues. CDR3 sequence: CSVRGQNNEKLFF.

The chain carries TRBV29-1 and TRBJ2-7; TCRdb's assignment of TRBD2 cannot be checked, as there is no DNA. This CDR3 spans 12 amino acids. From germline, CDR1 is SQVTM and CDR2 ANQGSEA. CDR3 protein: CSYGSGTYEQYF.

The chain combines TRBV29-1 with TRBJ1-1. The CDR3 contains 13 residues. Germline V gene sequence: CDR1 SQVTM, CDR2 ANQGSEA. CDR3 amino acids: CSALRAGNTEAFF.

This chain joins TRBV20-1 and TRBJ2-3. The length of the CDR3 is 11 residues. Germline V gene lookup returns CDR1 DFQATT and CDR2 SNEGSKA (reference sequence). The CDR3 spells CSAPVGDTQYF.

The chain links TRBV29-1 to TRBJ2-7; the D call of TRBD1 rests on TCRdb alone, since no DNA is present to check it. CDR1 is SQVTM and CDR2 is ANQGSEA in the germline V gene. The CDR3 loop spans 14 amino acids. This chain's CDR3 is CSVAGTASSYEQYF.

The chain has TRBV20-1 and TRBJ2-5; TCRdb lists TRBD1, though no DNA is available to test this call. This CDR3 is 20 amino acids long. The germline gives CDR1 DFQATT, CDR2 SNEGSKA (reference sequence). The CDR3 is CSALPRPGTGGSSYQETQYF.

The chain carries TRBV29-1 and TRBJ2-1; TCRdb's D call, TRBD2, is unchecked because there is no DNA. CDR1 and CDR2 from the germline V gene are SQVTM and ANQGSEA. The CDR3 contains 16 residues. The CDR3: CSAPGTAGGAGNEQFF.

This chain joins TRBV29-1 and TRBJ2-3; TCRdb selects TRBD2, and the lack of DNA leaves this call unchecked. CDR3 length: 14 residues. The germline V gene encodes CDR1 SQVTM and CDR2 ANQGSEA. Here the CDR3 reads CSSHLAGPTDTQYF.

The chain is built from TRBV3-1 and TRBJ1-2; TCRdb picks TRBD1, but there is no DNA to check that call. This CDR3 comprises 18 residues. In germline, CDR1 is LGHDT, CDR2 YNNKEL (reference sequence). CDR3 sequence reads: CASSQELGDEEWWNGYTF.

This clonotype is deemed medium-sized by its frequency. The V and J genes are TRBV20-1 and TRBJ1-1; TCRdb's D call, TRBD1, is unchecked because there is no DNA. Germline V gene lookup returns CDR1 DFQATT and CDR2 SNEGSKA (reference sequence). The CDR3 length is 19 residues. This CDR3 is CSARPTGGSLTGMNTEAFF.

V usage is TRBV29-1 and J usage is TRBJ1-2; TCRdb designates TRBD1, a call that cannot be tested without DNA. Germline CDR1 reads SQVTM; CDR2 reads ANQGSEA. The CDR3 sequence is 13 residues long. CDR3 amino acids: CSVRRGSPDGYTF. Full variable domain (remainder filled in from reference TRBV29-1 and TRBJ1-2): SAVISQKPSRDICQRGTSLTIQCQVDSQVTMMFWYRQQPGQSLTLIATANQGSEATYESGFVIDKFPISRPNLTFSTLTVSNMSPEDSSIYLCSVRRGSPDGYTFGSGTRLTVV.

The genes are TRBV20-1 and TRBJ2-1; TCRdb's D gene call, TRBD2, goes unchecked for lack of DNA. Germline-derived CDR1 and CDR2 are DFQATT and SNEGSKA (reference sequence). The CDR3 loop spans 14 amino acids. The CDR3 loop reads CSAREGGSRNEQFF.

This clonotype is medium-sized by frequency. V gene TRBV27 combines with J gene TRBJ1-1; TCRdb's D call, TRBD1, is unchecked because there is no DNA. The CDR3 contains 14 residues. Germline lookup yields CDR1 MNHEY and CDR2 SMNVEV (reference sequence). CDR3 loop: CASSSGSRNTEAFF.

The chain joins TRBV20-1 to TRBJ2-1; no DNA is available, so the TRBD1 call from TCRdb remains unchecked. The CDR3 is 14 amino acids. Looked up from germline, CDR1 is DFQATT and CDR2 is SNEGSKA (reference sequence). The chain's CDR3 is CSASTGDYGGEQFF.

The CDR3 here is CSASHRDAETQYF. The chain combines TRBV20-1 with TRBJ2-5; absent DNA, TCRdb's TRBD1 call cannot be checked. CDR3 length: 13 residues. Germline V gene sequence: CDR1 DFQATT, CDR2 SNEGSKA (reference sequence).

The chain recombines TRBV20-1 with TRBJ1-4. This CDR3 comprises 12 residues. Germline V lookup: CDR1 DFQATT, CDR2 SNEGSKA (reference sequence). The CDR3: CSARIQGEKLFF.

The chain is built from TRBV20-1 and TRBJ2-7; TCRdb returns TRBD1, unconfirmable since there is no DNA. The germline V gene has CDR1 DFQATT and CDR2 SNEGSKA (reference sequence). This CDR3 is 14 amino acids long. The chain's CDR3 is CSASSGRAPYEQYF.

The chain is built from TRBV20-1 and TRBJ2-7; TCRdb designates TRBD2, a call that cannot be tested without DNA. CDR1 and CDR2 from the germline V gene are DFQATT and SNEGSKA (reference sequence). The CDR3 extends over 14 amino acids. CDR3 protein: CSARQLAGGYEQYF.

By frequency, this clonotype registers medium-sized. The chain recombines TRBV20-1 with TRBJ1-1; without DNA, the TCRdb call of TRBD1 cannot be checked. CDR3 size: 14 residues. In germline, CDR1 is DFQATT, CDR2 SNEGSKA (reference sequence). The CDR3 sequence: CSAQGRGHDTEAFF.

This sequence joins TRBV20-1 and TRBJ2-7; as DNA is missing, the TRBD2 call by TCRdb cannot be tested. CDR1 and CDR2 (germline): DFQATT, SNEGSKA (reference sequence). This CDR3 is 14 amino acids long. CDR3 sequence reads: CSARSTSGTYEQYF.

This chain connects TRBV20-1 to TRBJ2-7; TCRdb designates TRBD2, a call that cannot be tested without DNA. The CDR3 runs 13 residues. The germline gives CDR1 DFQATT, CDR2 SNEGSKA (reference sequence). CDR3 sequence: CSATQNLGGEQYF.

The genes are TRBV29-1 and TRBJ1-5; the D gene TCRdb calls, TRBD1, cannot be checked with no DNA. The CDR3 runs to 13 residues. Germline V gene lookup returns CDR1 SQVTM and CDR2 ANQGSEA. CDR3 in amino acids: CSVSDSYNQPQHF.